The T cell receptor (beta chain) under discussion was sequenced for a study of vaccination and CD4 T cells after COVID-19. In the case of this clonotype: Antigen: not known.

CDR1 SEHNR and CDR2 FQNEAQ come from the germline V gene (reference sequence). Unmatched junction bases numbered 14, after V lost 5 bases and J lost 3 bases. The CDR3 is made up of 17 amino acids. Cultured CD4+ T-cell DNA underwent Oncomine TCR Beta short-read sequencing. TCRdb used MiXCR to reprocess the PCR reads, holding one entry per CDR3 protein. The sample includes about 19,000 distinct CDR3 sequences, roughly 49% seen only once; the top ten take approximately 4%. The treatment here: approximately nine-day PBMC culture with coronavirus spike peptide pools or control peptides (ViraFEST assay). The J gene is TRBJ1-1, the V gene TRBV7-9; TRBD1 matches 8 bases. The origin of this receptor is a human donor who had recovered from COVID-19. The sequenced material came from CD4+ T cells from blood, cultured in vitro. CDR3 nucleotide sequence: TGTGCCAGCAGCCCCTACAGGGGGGTCGGAGGGTACACTGAAGCTTTCTTT. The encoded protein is CASSPYRGVGGYTEAFF.